These 30 T cell receptor beta chains were sequenced from one sample in a study of Graves' ophthalmopathy and Graves' hyperthyroidism. As the template, RNA transcripts were used to amplify TCR beta CDR3 regions. After a first-round RT-PCR with HTBI primers, a second-round multiplex PCR was run. TCRdb reprocessed the multiplex PCR reads with MiXCR, giving one entry per CDR3 protein. This table holds some 25,000 distinct CDR3 sequences, approximately 48% found once. The source material was peripheral blood. Every receptor here comes from an adult woman with stable Graves' hyperthyroidism.

This clonotype showed up just a few times. V and J are TRBV20-1 and TRBJ2-5; TRBD2 agrees at 12 bases. Trimming at V came to 0 bases and at J to 3 bases, leaving 5 bases not matched to a gene. The CDR3 has 16 amino acids. CDR1 and CDR2 (germline): DFQATT, SNEGSKA (reference sequence). CDR3 DNA sequence: TGCAGTGCTAGAGATGCTAGCGGGGGGGCAGAAGAGACCCAGTACTTC. Translation: CSARDASGGAEETQYF.

The chain has TRBV10-3 and TRBJ2-3, with D tentatively TRBD2 (5 bases). Trimming removed 10 bases at V and 0 bases at J, with 26 bases between. Germline CDR1 reads ENHRY; CDR2 reads SYGVKD. The CDR3 totals 18 residues. The CDR3 spells CATPGPSTGELSTDTQYF. For the CDR3, the DNA is TGTGCCACACCCGGGCCGAGCACCGGGGAGCTGAGCACAGATACGCAGTATTTT.

This clonotype has a count of ten or more. The rearrangement uses TRBV5-8 and TRBJ1-2; 7 bases are shared with TRBD1. V dropped 2 bases and J dropped 7; count of bases not matched to a gene: 14. The CDR3 extends over 16 amino acids. In germline, CDR1 is SGHTS, CDR2 YDEGEE. CDR3 nucleotide sequence: TGTGCCAGCAGCTTCGTTACAGGGGTGGTTCTTTCTGGCTACACCTTC. It specifies CASSFVTGVVLSGYTF.

The chain links TRBV4-3 to TRBJ2-7; possibly TRBD2 for D (5 bases). V dropped 1 base and J dropped 0 bases, with 10 bases sitting between them. Germline V lookup: CDR1 LGHNA, CDR2 YSLEER. This CDR3 is built from 15 residues. The CDR3 nucleotides read TGCGCCAGCAGCCAAGTTGAGGGAGCCTCCTACGAGCAGTACTTC. Protein product: CASSQVEGASYEQYF.

As concerns this clonotype: One end of the junction does not line up with germline, which may come from a read error. V is TRBV6-4 and J is TRBJ2-3; 7 bases agree with TRBD2. The germline gives CDR1 MRHNA, CDR2 SNTAGT. The CDR3 sequence is 15 residues long. The DNA for the CDR3 is TGTGCCAGCAGTGACACTGGCGGGAGCACTGATACGCTGTATTTT. Its protein product is CASSDTGGSTDTLYF.

The chain joins TRBV15 to TRBJ1-3; D not resolved. The CDR3 consists of 16 residues. The ends were cut back, 1 base at V and 0 bases at J, with 10 bases in the middle. Germline CDR1 and CDR2: LNHNV and YYDKDF (reference sequence). CDR3 loop: CATSRGGQASGNTIYF. In DNA form, the CDR3 reads TGTGCCACCAGCAGAGGCGGCCAGGCCTCTGGAAACACCATATATTTT.

This CDR3 is CASSDGTGGTDTQYF. The CDR3 DNA reads TGTGCCAGCAGTGACGGGACAGGGGGCACAGATACGCAGTATTTT. This rearrangement joins TRBV6-4 to TRBJ2-3, with 10 nucleotides matching TRBD1. V shed 2 bases and J 1 base; nucleotides not matched to a gene: 0. CDR1 and CDR2 (germline): MRHNA, SNTAGT. The CDR3 is 15 residues long.

In its sample, this clonotype was seen many times. The genes are TRBV6-1 and TRBJ2-7, with D perhaps given as TRBD1 or TRBD2 (6 bases each). Trimming stripped 1 base from V and 0 bases from J, with 13 bases between. Germline CDR1 and CDR2: MNHNS and SASEGT. The CDR3 has 16 amino acids. The DNA of the CDR3 is TGTGCCAGCAGTGAAGAGGAGGGGGGTCTCTCCTACGAGCAGTACTTC. Its protein product is CASSEEEGGLSYEQYF.

This clonotype has only a few counts. The chain links TRBV24-1 to TRBJ2-1; D remains unclear. This CDR3 is built from 13 residues. The V end was cut by 5 bases, the J end by 8 bases, with 12 bases between. Germline loops: CDR1 KGHDR, CDR2 SFDVKD. The chain's CDR3 is CATSGPNLYEQFF. The CDR3, as DNA: TGTGCCACCAGTGGTCCTAATCTCTATGAGCAGTTCTTC.

Remarks on this clonotype: This is likely a read error, given that the CDR3 carries no conserved phenylalanine or tryptophan at its end. The chain is built from TRBV6-1 and TRBJ1-1; TRBD1 might be the D (5 bases). CDR1 and CDR2 from the germline V gene are MNHNS and SASEGT. Trimming took off 7 bases at V and 0 bases at J, with 12 bases between the two ends. The CDR3 loop spans 14 amino acids. Written as DNA, the CDR3 is TGTGCCAGCAACCCGGACACAATGAACACTGAAGCTTTCGTC. Protein product: CASNPDTMNTEAFV.

This clonotype was counted many times. A much larger clone sits a single nucleotide away, making a read error possible. This chain joins TRBV13 and TRBJ2-7, with 8 bases that match TRBD1. The CDR3 runs to 14 residues. Germline loops: CDR1 PRHDT, CDR2 FYEKMQ (reference sequence). The V gene end was trimmed by 5 bases and the J gene end by 2 bases; junction bases not matched to a gene: 5. The CDR3, as DNA: TGTGCCAGCAGCCAGGACAGGGACGCCTACGAGCAGTACTTC. Encoded protein: CASSQDRDAYEQYF.

In its sample, this clonotype ranks as medium-sized. V usage is TRBV2 and J usage is TRBJ2-3; TRBD1 aligns across 8 bases. V was pared by 6 bases and J by 0 bases, with 8 bases of the junction left unmatched. CDR3 length: 16 residues. Germline V gives CDR1 SNHLY, CDR2 FYNNEI. The CDR3 sequence is CASRDGQGISTDTQYF. In DNA, the CDR3 is TGTGCCAGCAGGGACGGACAGGGAATAAGCACAGATACGCAGTATTTT.

In its sample, this clonotype was seen many times. The chain joins TRBV4-1 to TRBJ1-1; no definite D call. Germline CDR1 and CDR2: MGHRA and YSYEKL. The CDR3 totals 15 residues. Trimming took 0 bases from V and 7 from J, leaving 15 bases between them. Here the CDR3 reads CASSQDPKGIGEAFF. CDR3 coding DNA: TGCGCCAGCAGCCAAGATCCAAAAGGGATTGGTGAAGCTTTCTTT.

This clonotype was seen at least ten times. The chain uses TRBV18 and TRBJ2-7, with 7 nucleotides matching TRBD1. J lost 2 bases, V lost 3 bases, and 10 bases had no gene match. This CDR3 is 16 amino acids long. In germline, CDR1 is KGHSH, CDR2 LQKENI. The CDR3 loop reads CASSPEKDRFTYEQYF. The CDR3, as DNA: TGTGCCAGCTCACCCGAGAAGGACAGGTTCACCTACGAGCAGTACTTC. Full variable domain (remainder filled in from reference TRBV18 and TRBJ2-7): NAGVMQNPRHLVRRRGQEARLRCSPMKGHSHVYWYRQLPEEGLKFMVYLQKENIIDESGMPKERFSAEFPKEGPSILRIQQVVRGDSAAYFCASSPEKDRFTYEQYFGPGTRLTVT.

This clonotype was counted ten times or more. V and J are TRBV6-1 and TRBJ2-7; 7 nucleotides align to TRBD2. Germline values: CDR1 MNHNS, CDR2 SASEGT. The CDR3 has 14 amino acids. Germline trimming cut 7 bases from V and 5 bases from J; bases unmatched to any gene: 11. CDR3 residues: CASMEASGWDEQYF. In nucleotides, the CDR3 is TGTGCCAGCATGGAGGCTAGCGGCTGGGACGAGCAGTACTTC.

This clonotype appeared many times. The rearrangement uses TRBV7-2 and TRBJ1-5; TRBD1 matches at 8 bases. With 1 base clipped from V and 6 bases from J, the junction kept 5 bases outside the gene matches. Germline CDR1 is SGHTA and CDR2 is FQGNSA. CDR3 length: 15 residues. CDR3 residues: CASSLGRQGSQPQHF. CDR3 coding DNA: TGTGCCAGCAGCTTAGGTAGACAGGGGAGTCAGCCCCAGCATTTT.

The rearrangement links TRBV6-5 to TRBJ1-2; 8 bases fit TRBD1. The V gene end was trimmed by 4 bases and the J gene end by 6 bases; junction bases not matched to a gene: 10. Germline V gene sequence: CDR1 MNHEY, CDR2 SVGAGI. The CDR3 loop spans 15 amino acids. The CDR3 is CASSSSGTGGDGYTF. CDR3 coding DNA: TGTGCCAGCAGTTCCTCCGGGACAGGAGGCGATGGCTACACCTTC.

Regarding this clonotype: The conserved final phenylalanine or tryptophan is absent from the CDR3, which likely points to a read error. No DNA is shown, since the ends of the CDR3 on it are uncertain; the CDR3 is the one TCRdb lists. The genes are TRBV24-1 and TRBJ1-6. The CDR3 comprises 8 residues, both ends counted. Germline V gene lookup returns CDR1 KGHDR and CDR2 SFDVKD. CDR3 sequence: CATDEHTR.

J is TRBJ2-2 and V is TRBV7-2; D possibly corresponds to TRBD1 (5 bases). The germline V gene has CDR1 SGHTA and CDR2 FQGNSA. V gave up 6 bases and J gave up 5 bases, with 16 bases separating them. The CDR3 extends over 15 amino acids. CDR3 nucleotide sequence: TGTGCCAGCAGTCTAAGCAGGGTCGGGACCGGGGAGCTGTTTTTT. Amino acids: CASSLSRVGTGELFF.

In this sample, this clonotype turned up a few times. The chain has TRBV25-1 and TRBJ2-7; no clear D gene. CDR3 size: 12 residues. V lost 8 bases, J lost 3 bases, and 11 bases lay in between. CDR1 is MGHDK and CDR2 is SYGVNS in the germline V gene. DNA of the CDR3: TGTGCCAGCGTGGACCGCATCTACGAGCAGTACTTC. Protein: CASVDRIYEQYF.

Regarding this clonotype: Without the conserved terminal phenylalanine or tryptophan, this CDR3 likely stems from a read error. The V and J genes are TRBV12-3 or TRBV12-4 and TRBJ2-7; 8 bases agree with TRBD2. The CDR3 extends over 15 amino acids. For the CDR3, the DNA is TGTGCCAGCAGTTCGCGGACTAGCAAGCTCTACGGGCAGTACATC. Translated: CASSSRTSKLYGQYI.

At least ten counts were recorded for this clonotype. The gene calls are TRBV11-2 and TRBJ2-1, with TRBD2 matching 14 bases. Trimming removed 4 bases from V and 7 bases from J; junction bases left unmatched: 12. This CDR3 region has 18 residues. Looked up from germline, CDR1 is SGHAT and CDR2 is FQNNGV. The CDR3 nucleotides are TGTGCCAGCAGCTCCCAGACTAGCGGGAGGGCCTGGGAAAATGAGCAGTTCTTC. Translating it yields CASSSQTSGRAWENEQFF.

This clonotype was recorded many times. The J gene is TRBJ2-7, the V gene TRBV4-1; 7 bases map to TRBD2. J was trimmed by 2 bases and V by 6 bases; bases with no gene match: 7. CDR1 is MGHRA, CDR2 YSYEKL, per germline. The CDR3 covers 14 residues. The DNA for the CDR3 is TGCGCCAGCAGAGGGGCTAGCGGAACCTACGAGCAGTACTTC. This codes for CASRGASGTYEQYF.

At least ten counts were recorded for this clonotype. The chain joins TRBV4-1 to TRBJ2-3, with D possibly being TRBD2 (6 bases). Trimming cost V 4 bases and J 3 bases, with 8 bases left between them. The CDR3 is made up of 13 amino acids. The germline V gene encodes CDR1 MGHRA and CDR2 YSYEKL. Written as DNA, the CDR3 is TGCGCCAGCAGCCCCAGCGGGACAGATACGCAGTATTTT. Amino acid sequence: CASSPSGTDTQYF.

V is TRBV20-1 and J is TRBJ1-2, with TRBD1 identical over 12 bases. Germline CDR1 is DFQATT and CDR2 is SNEGSKA (reference sequence). The CDR3 is made up of 14 amino acids. V lost 5 bases to trimming and J lost 7 bases; unmatched junction nucleotides: 8. The CDR3 DNA reads TGCAGTGCTGTACAGGGACAGGGGGCAACTGGCTACACCTTC. It codes for CSAVQGQGATGYTF.

J is TRBJ2-1 and V is TRBV19; 7 bases are shared with TRBD2. Trimming took 7 bases from V and 5 from J; bases not matched to a gene: 5. Germline assignment: CDR1 LNHDA and CDR2 SQIVND (reference sequence). The CDR3 runs 13 residues. The CDR3 bases are TGTGCCAGTAAGACTAGCTTCCACAATGAGCAGTTCTTC. It codes for CASKTSFHNEQFF. Drawing the rest from reference TRBV19 and TRBJ2-1, the complete variable domain is DGGITQSPKYLFRKEGQNVTLSCEQNLNHDAMYWYRQDPGQGLRLIYYSQIVNDFQKGDIAEGYSVSREKKESFPLTVTSAQKNPTAFYLCASKTSFHNEQFFGPGTRLTVL.

This clonotype is categorized as medium-sized (0.01 to 0.1%). The chain couples TRBV2 to TRBJ1-4; maybe TRBD1 (6 bases). V gave up 1 base and J gave up 8 bases, with 11 bases separating them. The CDR3 consists of 14 residues. Per the germline V gene, CDR1 is SNHLY and CDR2 is FYNNEI. CDR3 sequence: CASSEGQGREKLFF. For the CDR3, the DNA is TGTGCCAGCAGTGAAGGGCAGGGGAGAGAAAAACTGTTTTTT.

This clonotype occurred many times. J is TRBJ1-1 and V is TRBV20-1; D remains unclear. V shed 3 bases and J shed 6 bases, with 14 bases lying between them. The CDR3 is 13 residues long. Germline CDR1 is DFQATT and CDR2 is SNEGSKA (reference sequence). The CDR3 nucleotides are TGCAGTGCTAGCCGGCTTCAGGCGGCTGAAGCTTTCTTT. This sequence encodes CSASRLQAAEAFF.

Sample share makes this clonotype medium-sized (0.01 to 0.1%). The chain couples TRBV24-1 to TRBJ2-7; D may correspond to TRBD1 or TRBD2 (5 bases each). Germline loops: CDR1 KGHDR, CDR2 SFDVKD. V lost 7 bases, J lost 1 base, and 19 bases lay in between. The CDR3 runs 16 residues. The CDR3 nucleotides read TGTGCCACCAGGGGGGTTCCTATTGTACAATCCTACGAGCAGTACTTC. Protein product: CATRGVPIVQSYEQYF.

This clonotype was recorded at least ten times. The J gene is TRBJ2-1, the V gene TRBV19; 9 nucleotides line up with TRBD2. V was clipped by 5 bases and J by 2 bases; unmatched bases: 7. The CDR3 loop spans 16 amino acids. In germline, CDR1 is LNHDA, CDR2 SQIVND (reference sequence). For the CDR3, the DNA is TGTGCCAGTAGTCCTCCTAGCGGGATGGCCTACAATGAGCAGTTCTTC. Its translation is CASSPPSGMAYNEQFF.